The present T cell receptor beta chain was sequenced within a study of regulatory T cells in long-lasting Graves disease. Documented time point: persistent/refractory GD, antithyroid drugs over 5 years with positive TRAb. From RNA extracted from PBMCs, the TCR library was made. EDTA tubes held roughly 9.2 milliliters of peripheral blood from each patient. The germline V gene encodes CDR1 SGHTA and CDR2 FQGNSA. Trimming cost V 5 bases and J 4 bases, with 20 bases left between them. The CDR3 has 16 amino acids. Building the TCR beta libraries relied on iRepertoire HTBI primers, and CDR3 regions underwent Arm-PCR. TCRdb reprocessed the multiplex PCR reads via MiXCR and lists one record per CDR3 protein. The sample consists of approximately 380,000 distinct CDR3 sequences, less than 25% of them appearing once.

The V gene is TRBV7-2, the J gene TRBJ2-5; D is tentatively TRBD1 or TRBD2 (7 bases each). This TCR came from a female donor with Graves disease. The sequencing used peripheral blood mononuclear cells (PBMCs), collected when the disease was refractory, from a patient treated with antithyroid drugs. CDR3 residues: CASSTSGTAALETQYF. The CDR3 DNA sequence: TGTGCCAGCAGCACCAGCGGGACAGCCGCCCTAGAGACCCAGTACTTC. The entire variable domain, with the rest obtained from reference TRBV7-2 and TRBJ2-5, is as follows: GAGVSQSPSNKVTEKGKDVELRCDPISGHTALYWYRQSLGQGLEFLIYFQGNSAPDKSGLPSDRFSAERTGGSVSTLTIQRTQQEDSAVYLCASSTSGTAALETQYFGPGTRLLVL.